The source of this TCR beta chain is a study of monozygotic twins with inflammatory bowel disease. The template-switching step introduced UMIs that carried a 6-nucleotide sample barcode. TCRdb reprocessed the 5' RACE reads and reports one entry per CDR3 protein, with no DNA. With about 110,000 distinct CDR3 sequences in the sample, the ten largest clones hold approximately 13%. CDR3 size: 15 residues. Details on this clonotype: As yet, its antigen is unknown.

Study-wide results and caveats: No difference in repertoire similarity was seen between concordant and discordant twins, possibly because power was limited. IBD patients shared fewer clonotypes with others than healthy twins, especially with disease activity. In these data, no single strong IBD-associated signal or clonotype received support.

V gene TRBV12-3 or TRBV12-4 combines with J gene TRBJ2-2; TCRdb outputs TRBD2, but without DNA this stays unchecked. The sequencing sample was made of blood. The origin of this receptor is a human donor with ulcerative colitis or Crohn's disease, or a healthy co-twin of an affected twin (not recorded which). Here the CDR3 reads CASSSGRWGTGELFF.